This T cell receptor (beta chain) comes out of a study of cytomegalovirus exposure and HLA in healthy donors. Study-level results: Reported performance of the classifier showed diagnosis of cytomegalovirus status with high specificity and sensitivity. There were some V segments, including TRBV6-2 and TRBV6-3, excluded as indistinguishable.

As concerns this clone: What it binds is not known.

V was shortened by 6 bases and J by 0 bases, with 8 bases between the two germline ends. Germline V gene sequence: CDR1 SNHLY, CDR2 FYNNEI. The CDR3 extends over 13 amino acids. The PCR ran on 60 Vbeta and 13 Jbeta primers. Clones were read by immunoSEQ multiplex PCR, and TCRdb kept only the in-frame ones, dropping some. This sample's table reports about 170,000 clones. V usage is TRBV2 and J usage is TRBJ1-1; D gene ambiguous. This receptor was identified in a woman aged 18-30 years in good health and CMV-seropositive. Sequenced material: PBMCs. The CDR3 nucleotides read TGTGCCAGCAGAGCAGGCGTGAACACTGAAGCTTTCTTT. This encodes CASRAGVNTEAFF.